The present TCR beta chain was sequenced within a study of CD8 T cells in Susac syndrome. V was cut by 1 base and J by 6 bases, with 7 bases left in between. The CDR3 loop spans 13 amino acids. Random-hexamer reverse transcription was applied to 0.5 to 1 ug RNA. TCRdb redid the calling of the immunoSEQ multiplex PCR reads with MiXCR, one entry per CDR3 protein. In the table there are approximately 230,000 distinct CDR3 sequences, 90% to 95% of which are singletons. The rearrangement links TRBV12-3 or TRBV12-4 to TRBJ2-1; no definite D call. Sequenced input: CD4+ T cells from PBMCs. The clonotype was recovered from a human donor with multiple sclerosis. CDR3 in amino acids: CASSLGLSNEQFF. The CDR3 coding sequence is TGTGCCAGCAGTTTAGGGCTCTCCAATGAGCAGTTCTTC.